The rows below give T cell receptor beta chains drawn from one sample of a study of cytomegalovirus exposure and HLA in healthy donors. Only in-frame clones appear in the TCRdb table, and some are missing; sequencing was by immunoSEQ multiplex PCR. The repertoire holds about 150,000 clones, with 74% as singletons. The sequencing input was PBMCs. The receptors come from a young man in good health and CMV-seronegative. Both conserved end residues are trimmed from each CDR3. A row's size may be missing; if present it is once, few, many or a size class.

clone_size j_call v_call cdr3_length cdr3_aa
. TRBJ2-1 TRBV15 15 ATSRGERKRRAEEQF
once TRBJ2-1 TRBV15 14 ATSGTGSSYSDEQF
. TRBJ2-1 TRBV4-2 13 ASSQRLAGGYEQF
. TRBJ1-6 TRBV25-1 11 ASGGGGASPLH
few TRBJ2-4 TRBV19 12 ASSSGQFKNIQY
. TRBJ2-7 TRBV7-8 12 ASSRSDSSYEQY
few TRBJ2-2 TRBV2 14 ASSGTGGESGGELF
. TRBJ2-1 TRBV7-9 12 ASSLAQGAHEQF
. TRBJ1-2 TRBV10-3 11 AISPTGESGYT
once TRBJ2-2 TRBV5-1 14 ASSLDADLNTGELF
. TRBJ1-4 TRBV15 14 ATSRGGGATNEKLF
. TRBJ1-2 TRBV12-5 12 ASGLETGVGGYP
. TRBJ1-2 TRBV7-9 12 ASRDRGHNYGYT
. TRBJ2-7 TRBV5-1 14 ASSLLGGESSYEQY
few TRBJ2-5 TRBV6-1 11 ASSGQGRGAQY
. TRBJ2-1 TRBV19 12 ASSGTSGGHEQF
. TRBJ2-7 TRBV2 11 ASSAYGSYEQY
. TRBJ2-7 TRBV19 12 ASSPGTGAVEQY
. TRBJ1-1 TRBV4-2 11 ASSQRFGTEAF
. TRBJ2-3 TRBV23-1 9 ASSHTDTQY
. TRBJ1-1 TRBV6-1 13 ASSQTGPLNTEAF
. TRBJ2-5 TRBV11-2 14 ASSLNNVGGRETQY
. TRBJ2-5 TRBV4-3 12 ASSQDHRGETQY
few TRBJ1-1 TRBV5-5 12 ASSPRGLNTEAF
. TRBJ2-1 TRBV7-7 14 ASSLVAGVSYNEQF
. TRBJ2-3 TRBV5-1 14 ASNGLAGANTDTQY
. TRBJ2-7 TRBV5-4 12 ASSPGTGPYEQY
. TRBJ2-7 TRBV7-9 12 ATAGTGGRYEQY
. TRBJ2-5 TRBV6-1 14 ASSEGGSPMRETQY
. TRBJ2-7 TRBV30 11 AWSVTSGVEQY
. TRBJ2-3 TRBV7-2 13 ASSRGITSTDTQY
. TRBJ2-2 TRBV5-5 11 ASSFAGAGELF
. TRBJ1-2 TRBV28 12 ASSPARTGRGYT
. TRBJ2-1 TRBV11-2 12 ASSLSGGANEQF
. TRBJ1-4 TRBV15 12 ATSSDRGREKLF
. TRBJ1-6 TRBV7-3 11 ASSLDSNSPLH
. TRBJ2-3 TRBV5-1 12 ASSFGGDTDTQY
. TRBJ1-1 TRBV30 11 AWSVQVNTEAF
. TRBJ2-1 TRBV6-4 13 ASSDSRGSYNEQF
. TRBJ2-5 TRBV7-8 12 ASSLGLGQETQY
. TRBJ2-2 TRBV13 14 ASSLRRQVNTGELF
. TRBJ1-5 TRBV5-1 11 ASSLSPEKPQN
. TRBJ1-2 TRBV2 11 ASSDVGGYGYT
. TRBJ2-3 TRBV18 17 ASSPLPTSGYASTDTQY
few TRBJ1-1 TRBV5-6 13 ASSPWTATSTEAF
. TRBJ1-1 TRBV19 12 ASRPGQGNTEAF
. TRBJ2-1 TRBV2 13 ASKPDRGVYNEQF
. TRBJ2-7 TRBV10-3 14 AIRMEAGASTYEQY
. TRBJ2-7 TRBV5-5 13 ASSLTGGAGYEQY
. TRBJ2-1 TRBV7-9 13 ASSHRDRKGNEQF
few TRBJ2-5 TRBV5-1 14 ASSTGSGGAKETQY
. TRBJ2-1 TRBV15 13 ATSRDLGTSIEQF